This TCR beta chain was found in a study of chemoradiotherapy in HPV16-positive cancers. As for the study in general: Candidate HPV-specific T-cell clones and common TCR motifs came from functional assays in a couple of HPV16-positive patients. The study, taken as a whole, reports: Candidate HPV-specific clones and E7-related TCR motifs grew in tumor during treatment. For HPV16-positive patients, expanding HPV-responsive T cells associated with longer recurrence-free survival.

The CDR3 totals 18 residues. Per the germline V gene, CDR1 is WNHNN and CDR2 is SYGVQD (reference sequence). V lost 5 bases and J lost 5, with 22 bases in between. The method was immunoSEQ multiplex PCR; TCRdb's version includes in-frame clones alone and lacks a portion of them. This sample has roughly 1,300 clones, with less than 85% found just once. Repeated repertoire sampling spanned the course of chemoradiotherapy. Worth noting for this clone: Its antigen is as yet unknown.

The rearrangement joins TRBV10-1 to TRBJ2-6, with D hard to call. The specimen was tumor tissue, collected from a patient who underwent chemoradiotherapy. The clonotype comes from a human donor with HPV-associated anogenital cancer. CDR3 coding DNA: TGCGCCAGCAGTATGACGCGGATCGCACAAAGTCGGGCCAACGTCCTGACTTTC. This codes for CASSMTRIAQSRANVLTF.